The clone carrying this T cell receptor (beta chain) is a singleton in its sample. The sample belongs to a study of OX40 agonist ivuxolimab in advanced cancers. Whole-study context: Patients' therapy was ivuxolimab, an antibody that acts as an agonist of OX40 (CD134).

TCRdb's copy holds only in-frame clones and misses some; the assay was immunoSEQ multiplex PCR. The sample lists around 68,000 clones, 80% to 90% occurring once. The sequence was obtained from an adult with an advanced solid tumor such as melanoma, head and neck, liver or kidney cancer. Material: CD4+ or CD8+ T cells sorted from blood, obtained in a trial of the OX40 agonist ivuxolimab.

The CDR3 DNA reads as TGCGCCAGCAGCCAAGGGCCGGCCGGGGGACTAGCGACCTTAACCTACGAGCAGTACTTC. It codes for CASSQGPAGGLATLTYEQYF. V usage is TRBV4-1 and J usage is TRBJ2-7; 10 bases are shared with TRBD2. Germline trimming cut 1 base from V and 2 bases from J; bases unmatched to any gene: 17. Germline CDR1 and CDR2: MGHRA and YSYEKL. The CDR3 covers 20 residues.